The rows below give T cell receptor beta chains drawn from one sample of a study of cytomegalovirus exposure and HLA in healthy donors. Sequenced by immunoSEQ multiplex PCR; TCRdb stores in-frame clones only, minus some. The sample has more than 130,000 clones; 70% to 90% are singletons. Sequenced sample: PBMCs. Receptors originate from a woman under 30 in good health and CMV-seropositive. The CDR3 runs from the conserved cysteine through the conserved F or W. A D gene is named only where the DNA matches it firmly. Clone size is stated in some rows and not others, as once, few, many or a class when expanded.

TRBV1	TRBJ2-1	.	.	CTSSRSPSNGGDSYNEQFF	TGCACCAGCAGCCGTTCCCCCTCAAACGGGGGAGACTCCTACAATGAGCAGTTCTTC
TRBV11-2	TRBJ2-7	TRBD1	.	CASSLGTGGIYEQYF	TGTGCCAGCAGCTTAGGTACAGGGGGCATCTACGAGCAGTACTTC
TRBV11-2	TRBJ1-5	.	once	CASSAGNSNQPQHF	TGTGCCAGCAGCGCGGGGAACAGCAATCAGCCCCAGCATTTT
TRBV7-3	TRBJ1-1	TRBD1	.	CASSKTGETEAFF	TGTGCCAGCAGCAAGACAGGGGAGACTGAAGCTTTCTTT
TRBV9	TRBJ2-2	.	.	CASSVGQASNTGELFF	TGTGCCAGCAGCGTAGGTCAGGCTTCGAACACCGGGGAGCTGTTTTTT
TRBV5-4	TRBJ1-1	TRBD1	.	CASSLALQGTEAFF	TGTGCCAGCAGCTTGGCCCTACAGGGGACTGAAGCTTTCTTT
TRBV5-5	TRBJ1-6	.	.	CASSLEYRARNSPLHF	TGTGCCAGCAGCTTGGAGTACAGGGCGCGAAATTCACCCCTCCACTTT
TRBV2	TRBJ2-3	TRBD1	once	CASGGQQQYF	TGTGCCAGCGGGGGACAGCAGCAGTATTTT
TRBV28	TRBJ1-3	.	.	CASSSRTEPGNTIYF	TGTGCCAGCAGTTCACGGACAGAACCTGGAAACACCATATATTTT
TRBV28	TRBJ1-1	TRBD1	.	CASSGLGQGNTEAFF	TGTGCCAGCAGTGGACTTGGACAGGGGAACACTGAAGCTTTCTTT
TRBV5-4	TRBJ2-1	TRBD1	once	CASSPDRGLNEQFF	TGTGCCAGCAGCCCGGACAGGGGGCTCAATGAGCAGTTCTTC
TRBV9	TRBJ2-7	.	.	CASSVGPGWDYEQYF	TGTGCCAGCAGCGTAGGTCCGGGGTGGGACTACGAGCAGTACTTC
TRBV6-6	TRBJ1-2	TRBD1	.	CASSYDRGQSGYTF	TGTGCCAGCAGTTACGACAGGGGGCAGAGTGGCTACACCTTC
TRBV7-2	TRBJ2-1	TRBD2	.	CASSLGGGSYNEQFF	TGTGCCAGCAGCTTAGGCGGGGGCTCCTACAATGAGCAGTTCTTC
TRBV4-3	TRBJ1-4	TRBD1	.	CASSQDLGGSGQGTEKLFF	TGCGCCAGCAGCCAAGACCTCGGGGGATCGGGACAGGGAACTGAAAAACTGTTTTTT
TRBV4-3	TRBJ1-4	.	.	CASSQVYNEKLFF	TGCGCCAGCAGCCAAGTATATAATGAAAAACTGTTTTTT
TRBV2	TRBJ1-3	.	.	CASSAGTLGNTIYF	TGTGCCAGCAGCGCCGGGACACTAGGAAACACCATATATTTT
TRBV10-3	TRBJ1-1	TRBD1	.	CAISEDRANTEAFF	TGTGCCATCAGTGAGGACAGGGCGAACACTGAAGCTTTCTTT
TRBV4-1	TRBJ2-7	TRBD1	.	CASSLGTGTGRYEQYF	TGCGCCAGCAGCCTGGGAACCGGGACAGGGAGGTACGAGCAGTACTTC
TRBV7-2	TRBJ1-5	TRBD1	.	CASSPYPTGVDQPQHF	TGTGCCAGCAGCCCCTACCCGACAGGGGTAGATCAGCCCCAGCATTTT
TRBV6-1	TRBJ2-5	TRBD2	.	CASSVGTSGQETQYF	TGTGCCAGCAGTGTAGGGACTAGCGGCCAAGAGACCCAGTACTTC
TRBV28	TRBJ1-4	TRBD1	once	CASSGTGPDEKLFF	TGTGCCAGCAGCGGGACAGGGCCCGATGAAAAACTGTTTTTT
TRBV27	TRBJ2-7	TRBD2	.	CASRGLAGVEQYF	TGTGCCAGCAGGGGTCTAGCGGGAGTCGAGCAGTACTTC
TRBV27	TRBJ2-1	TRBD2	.	CASSQGAWTSGAANEQFF	TGTGCCAGCAGCCAGGGGGCCTGGACTAGCGGGGCGGCTAATGAGCAGTTCTTC
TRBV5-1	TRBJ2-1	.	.	CASSLILGSGSYNEQFF	TGCGCCAGCAGCCTGATTTTGGGTAGCGGCTCCTACAATGAGCAGTTCTTC
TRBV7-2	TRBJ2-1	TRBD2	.	CASSLVRASGDYNEQFF	TGTGCCAGCAGCTTAGTCCGGGCTAGCGGGGATTACAATGAGCAGTTCTTC
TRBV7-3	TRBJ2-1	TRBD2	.	CASSPQGLAGDPRLSSYNEQFF	TGTGCCAGCAGCCCCCAAGGACTAGCGGGGGACCCTCGACTTAGCTCCTACAATGAGCAGTTCTTC
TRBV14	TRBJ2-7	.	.	CASSQETGSYEQYF	TGTGCCAGCAGCCAGGAGACAGGTTCCTACGAGCAGTACTTC
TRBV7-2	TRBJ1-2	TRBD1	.	CASSLSTGVGYGYTF	TGTGCCAGCAGCTTAAGCACAGGGGTTGGCTATGGCTACACCTTC
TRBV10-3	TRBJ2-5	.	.	CAIRRTTQETQYF	TGTGCCATCAGGCGGACAACCCAAGAGACCCAGTACTTC
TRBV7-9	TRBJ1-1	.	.	CASSPQGRNTEAFF	TGTGCCAGCAGCCCTCAGGGGAGAAACACTGAAGCTTTCTTT
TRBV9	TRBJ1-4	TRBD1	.	CASSLQGAGEKLFF	TGTGCCAGCAGCCTACAGGGGGCGGGGGAAAAACTGTTTTTT
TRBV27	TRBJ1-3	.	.	CASRTLSSGNTIYF	TGTGCCAGCAGAACGCTGAGCTCTGGAAACACCATATATTTT
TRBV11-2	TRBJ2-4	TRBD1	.	CASSTGAAQNIQYF	TGTGCCAGCTCTACAGGGGCCGCTCAAAACATTCAGTACTTC
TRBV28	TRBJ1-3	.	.	CASSSGLSGNTIYF	TGTGCCAGCAGTTCAGGACTTTCTGGAAACACCATATATTTT